This T cell receptor (beta chain) was retrieved from a study of T cell responses to AZD1222 COVID-19 vaccine. This clone appeared a single time. No antigen is known for it. Assay: immunoSEQ multiplex PCR; the TCRdb copy retains only in-frame clones and omits some. The sample lists about 95,000 clones, around nine tenths occurring once. Germline V gene lookup returns CDR1 MGHRA and CDR2 YSYEKL. The V end lost 0 bases, the J end lost 4 bases, and 13 bases lay between the germline ends. This CDR3 has 16 residues. Overall study findings and caveats: After two AZD1222 doses, spike-specific TCR breadth and depth rose versus day 0. Nearly half of spike-specific TCRs reportedly target unmutated variant regions. Regions 160-218 and 743-854 held dominance among vaccine-associated CD4 TCRs, which spanned spike.

This rearrangement joins TRBV4-1 to TRBJ2-1; D is possibly TRBD1 (7 bases). This receptor was identified in an adult in good health. The source material was peripheral blood, sampled on day 0 of AZD1222 vaccination. The DNA for the CDR3 is TGCGCCAGCAGCCAAGATGAGGGGGCGGGGTACAATGAGCAGTTCTTC. Translating it yields CASSQDEGAGYNEQFF.